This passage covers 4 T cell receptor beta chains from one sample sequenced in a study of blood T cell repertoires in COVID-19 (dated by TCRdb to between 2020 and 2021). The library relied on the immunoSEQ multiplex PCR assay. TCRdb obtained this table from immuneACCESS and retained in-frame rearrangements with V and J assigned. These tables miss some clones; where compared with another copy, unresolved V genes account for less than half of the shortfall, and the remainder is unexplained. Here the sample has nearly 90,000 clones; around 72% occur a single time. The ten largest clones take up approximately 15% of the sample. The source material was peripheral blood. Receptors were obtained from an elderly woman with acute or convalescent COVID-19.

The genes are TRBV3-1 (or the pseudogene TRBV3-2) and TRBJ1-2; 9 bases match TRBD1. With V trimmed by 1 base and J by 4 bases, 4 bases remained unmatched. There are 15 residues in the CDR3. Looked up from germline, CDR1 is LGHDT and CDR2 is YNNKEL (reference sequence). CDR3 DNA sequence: TGTGCCAGCAGCCAAGGTGGGACAGGGATCTATGGCTACACCTTC. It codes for CASSQGGTGIYGYTF.

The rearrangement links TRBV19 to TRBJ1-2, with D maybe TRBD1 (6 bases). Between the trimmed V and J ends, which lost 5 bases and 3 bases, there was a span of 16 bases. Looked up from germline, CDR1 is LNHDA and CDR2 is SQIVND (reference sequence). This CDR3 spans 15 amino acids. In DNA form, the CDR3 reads TGTGCCAGTAGTCCTAATGGGGGGGCCTACTATGGCTACACCTTC. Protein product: CASSPNGGAYYGYTF.

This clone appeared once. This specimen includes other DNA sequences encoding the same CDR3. The CDR3 loop reads CASSQGLNTEAFF. The CDR3 nucleotides read TGTGCCAGCAGCCAGGGCCTGAACACTGAAGCTTTCTTT. The V call is TRBV9, the J call TRBJ1-1; weak D call: TRBD1 (5 bases). This CDR3 has 13 amino acids. Germline V CDR1 and CDR2: SGDLS, YYNGEE. Trimming removed 4 bases at V and 0 bases at J, with 7 bases between. Looking up the rest from reference TRBV9 and TRBJ1-1 gives the full variable domain: DSGVTQTPKHLITATGQRVTLRCSPRSGDLSVYWYQQSLDQGLQFLIQYYNGEERAKGNILERFSAQQFPDLHSELNLSSLELGDSALYFCASSQGLNTEAFFGQGTRLTVV.

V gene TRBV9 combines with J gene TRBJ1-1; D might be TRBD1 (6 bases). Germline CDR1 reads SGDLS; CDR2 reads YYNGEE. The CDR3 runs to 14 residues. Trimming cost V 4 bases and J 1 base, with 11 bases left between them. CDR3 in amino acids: CASSFRQENTEAFF. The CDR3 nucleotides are TGTGCCAGCAGCTTTCGACAGGAGAACACTGAAGCTTTCTTT.